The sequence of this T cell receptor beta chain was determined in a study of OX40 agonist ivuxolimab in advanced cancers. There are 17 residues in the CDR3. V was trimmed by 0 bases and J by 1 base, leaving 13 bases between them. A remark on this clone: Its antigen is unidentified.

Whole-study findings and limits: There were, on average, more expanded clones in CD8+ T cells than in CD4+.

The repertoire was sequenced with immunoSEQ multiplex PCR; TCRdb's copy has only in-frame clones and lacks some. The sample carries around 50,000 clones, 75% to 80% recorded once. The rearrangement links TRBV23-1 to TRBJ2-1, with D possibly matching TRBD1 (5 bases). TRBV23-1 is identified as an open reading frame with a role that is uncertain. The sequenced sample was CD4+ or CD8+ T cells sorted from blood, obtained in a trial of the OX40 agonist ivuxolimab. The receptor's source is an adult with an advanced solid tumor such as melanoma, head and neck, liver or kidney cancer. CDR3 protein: CASSQSGAVRSYNEQFF. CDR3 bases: TGCGCCAGCAGTCAATCAGGGGCGGTGAGATCCTACAATGAGCAGTTCTTC.